What follows are 26 T cell receptor beta chains derived from one specimen sequenced in a study of blood T cells in healthy people across ages (dated by TCRdb to between 2015 and 2017). Library construction relied on 5' RACE. The instrument was an Illumina HiSeq 2500. A second roughly 7 to 11 cycle PCR used a sample-barcoded 5' primer and a J-beta primer mix. TCRdb passed the public sequencing reads through fastp at Q25 and MiXCR, retaining productive beta sequences. Under each unique CDR3 protein, matching rows form one entry showing the most common genes and DNA. For this sample there are some 1.4 million distinct CDR3 sequences; approximately 38% appear just once. The biggest ten clones account for around 8% of the sample. Sequencing used blood. The receptors here all came from a woman under 30 in good health.

The chain recombines TRBV20-1 with TRBJ1-4; no definite D call. The CDR3 spans 12 residues. Germline V lookup: CDR1 DFQATT, CDR2 SNEGSKA (reference sequence). V lost 1 base and J lost 7, with 7 bases in between. The CDR3 coding sequence is TGCAGTGCTAGAGGGGCCCGTGAAAAACTGTTTTTT. The encoded protein is CSARGAREKLFF.

The chain links TRBV20-1 to TRBJ1-2; no firm D call. V lost 3 bases, J lost 3 bases, and 11 bases lay in between. The CDR3 covers 13 residues. Germline loops: CDR1 DFQATT, CDR2 SNEGSKA (reference sequence). The CDR3 here is CSASSRLHYGYTF. DNA of the CDR3: TGCAGTGCTAGCTCTCGGTTGCACTATGGCTACACCTTC.

In this sample, this clonotype turned up many times. The chain couples TRBV27 to TRBJ2-1; no reliable D call. Germline CDR1 and CDR2: MNHEY and SMNVEV (reference sequence). The CDR3 contains 12 residues. The germline V and J ends were trimmed by 6 bases and 6 bases, with 9 bases remaining between them. The CDR3, as DNA: TGTGCCAGCAGCTTTCTGGGCAATGAGCAGTTCTTC. This encodes CASSFLGNEQFF.

On this clonotype: One end of the junction varies from germline; a read error may be responsible. V gene TRBV25-1 combines with J gene TRBJ2-5; D is perhaps TRBD1 (5 bases). Germline V gene lookup returns CDR1 MGHDK and CDR2 SYGVNS. This CDR3 has 14 amino acids. DNA of the CDR3: TGTGCCAGCCGTGAAGCAGGGTACCAAGAGACCCAGTACTTC. It specifies CASREAGYQETQYF.

The chain employs TRBV29-1 and TRBJ2-7, with a possible D match to TRBD1 (6 bases). This CDR3 region has 13 residues. Looked up from germline, CDR1 is SQVTM and CDR2 is ANQGSEA. With 7 bases removed from V and 0 bases from J, the gap between germline ends came to 13 bases. The CDR3 DNA is TGCAGCGGTACAGGGCCCCCCTCCTACGAGCAGTACTTC. Amino acids: CSGTGPPSYEQYF.

The sample holds a few counts of this clonotype. This chain connects TRBV7-9 to TRBJ2-1; D gene uncertain. Germline V gene data show CDR1 as SEHNR and CDR2 as FQNEAQ (reference sequence). V shed 3 bases and J shed 9 bases, with 9 bases lying between them. This CDR3 has 12 amino acids. The CDR3: CASSFHLGEQFF. Written as DNA, the CDR3 is TGTGCCAGCAGCTTCCACCTAGGTGAGCAGTTCTTC.

This clonotype was seen only a few times. The V and J genes are TRBV18 and TRBJ2-3, with D unresolved. The CDR3 is 14 residues long. V was shortened by 0 bases and J by 4 bases, with 8 bases between the two germline ends. CDR1 and CDR2 from the germline V gene are KGHSH and LQKENI. The DNA for the CDR3 is TGTGCCAGCTCACCACCGTCAGGTGCAGATACGCAGTATTTT. Translating gives CASSPPSGADTQYF.

V gene TRBV6-5 combines with J gene TRBJ2-7, with 11 bases aligning to TRBD2. Trimming at V came to 6 bases and at J to 0 bases, leaving 4 bases not matched to a gene. The V gene's germline CDR1 is MNHEY and CDR2 SVGAGI. The CDR3 spans 15 residues. For the CDR3, the DNA is TGTGCCAGCAGATGGACTAGCGGGCCCTCCTACGAGCAGTACTTC. Translating it yields CASRWTSGPSYEQYF.

This clonotype was detected many times. The V call is TRBV27, the J call TRBJ2-7, with 9 bases fitting TRBD1. The CDR3 extends over 15 amino acids. J gave up 1 base and V 5 bases, and 6 bases lay outside the gene matches. CDR1 is MNHEY, CDR2 SMNVEV, per germline (reference sequence). Written as DNA, the CDR3 is TGTGCCAGCAGTCGAACAGGGGGCGCTTCCTACGAGCAGTACTTC. Translation: CASSRTGGASYEQYF.

V and J are TRBV6-2 or TRBV6-3 and TRBJ2-7; D gene unclear. The CDR3 has 13 amino acids. Germline loops: CDR1 MNHEY, CDR2 SVGEGT. Trimming cost V 5 bases and J 1 base, with 9 bases left between them. CDR3 bases: TGTGCCAGCAGTCGGGCCCATTCCTACGAGCAGTACTTC. Translation gives CASSRAHSYEQYF.

V usage is TRBV20-1 and J usage is TRBJ2-6; D remains unclear. The V end lost 2 bases, the J end lost 3 bases, and 8 bases lay between the germline ends. Germline V CDR1 and CDR2: DFQATT, SNEGSKA (reference sequence). The CDR3 spans 14 residues. This CDR3 is CSARRPGGANVLTF. CDR3 nucleotides: TGCAGTGCTAGACGTCCGGGTGGGGCCAACGTCCTGACTTTC.

There are a few counts of this clonotype. The chain couples TRBV15 to TRBJ2-3; D is perhaps TRBD1 (5 bases). CDR3 length: 15 residues. Germline lookup yields CDR1 LNHNV and CDR2 YYDKDF (reference sequence). Trimming stripped 5 bases from V and 6 bases from J, with 18 bases between. The chain's CDR3 is CATSPAPRAGDTQYF. The CDR3, as DNA: TGTGCCACCAGCCCAGCCCCCAGGGCCGGGGATACGCAGTATTTT.

J is TRBJ2-4 and V is TRBV28; 9 bases align to TRBD1. Per germline, CDR1 MDHEN and CDR2 SYDVKM. The CDR3 runs to 18 residues. V was pared by 3 bases and J by 0 bases, with 9 bases of the junction left unmatched. Here the CDR3 reads CASSFGGQGLLAKNIQYF. CDR3 nucleotides: TGTGCCAGCAGTTTTGGGGGACAGGGTTTACTAGCCAAAAACATTCAGTACTTC. Full variable domain (remainder filled in from reference TRBV28 and TRBJ2-4): DVKVTQSSRYLVKRTGEKVFLECVQDMDHENMFWYRQDPGLGLRLIYFSYDVKMKEKGDIPEGYSVSREKKERFSLILESASTNQTSMYLCASSFGGQGLLAKNIQYFGAGTRLSVL.

This clonotype occurred a few times. This chain links TRBV28 with TRBJ1-6; 9 bases are a match to TRBD1. Germline assignment: CDR1 MDHEN and CDR2 SYDVKM. V shed 1 base and J 10 bases; nucleotides not matched to a gene: 11. The CDR3 is 17 amino acids. The CDR3 sequence: CASSLSGQGDYKSPLHF. The CDR3 coding sequence is TGTGCCAGCAGTTTATCGGGACAGGGAGATTACAAGTCACCCCTCCACTTT.

Comments on this clonotype: This may be a read error: a much more frequent sequence differs by one nucleotide. V is TRBV29-1 and J is TRBJ2-5; 7 bases agree with TRBD2. The J call may be in error: the DNA end matches TRBJ2-1 better. This CDR3 is 13 amino acids long. The germline CDR1 and CDR2 sequences are SQVTM and ANQGSEA. The CDR3 loop is CSVERDYKETQFF. For the CDR3, the DNA is TGCAGCGTGGAACGGGACTACAAAGAGACCCAGTTCTTC.

The V and J genes are TRBV4-2 and TRBJ2-7; TRBD2 might be the D (6 bases). Germline V lookup: CDR1 LGHNA, CDR2 YNFKEQ. CDR3 size: 14 residues. V dropped 3 bases and J dropped 7 bases, with 16 bases sitting between them. Here the CDR3 DNA reads TGTGCCAGCAGCCAGGGGGACTCCGGCAATGAGCAGTACTTC. Its translation is CASSQGDSGNEQYF.

This chain connects TRBV6-1 to TRBJ2-7; D possibly corresponds to TRBD1 (6 bases). Germline values: CDR1 MNHNS, CDR2 SASEGT. This CDR3 is 14 amino acids long. V dropped 1 base and J dropped 7 bases, with 14 bases sitting between them. CDR3 sequence reads: CASSEGGGGWEQYF. The CDR3 nucleotides are TGTGCCAGCAGTGAAGGAGGGGGTGGTTGGGAGCAGTACTTC.

The chain employs TRBV5-1 and TRBJ2-3, with TRBD2 matching over 9 bases. Germline values: CDR1 SGHRS, CDR2 YFSETQ. V lost 3 bases to trimming and J lost 3 bases; unmatched junction nucleotides: 11. This CDR3 has 17 amino acids. This CDR3 reads CASSSVGTSRVTDTQYF. CDR3 sequence (DNA): TGCGCCAGCAGCTCGGTCGGGACTAGCAGGGTTACAGATACGCAGTATTTT.

The V and J genes are TRBV3-1 and TRBJ2-1, with 12 bases lining up with TRBD2. There are 17 residues in the CDR3. Trimming cost V 0 bases and J 7 bases; bases outside gene matches: 7. Germline assignment: CDR1 LGHDT and CDR2 YNNKEL (reference sequence). The CDR3 nucleotides read TGTGCCAGCAGCCAAGAGCCTAGCGGGAGGGCAGGTAATGAGCAGTTCTTC. It is translated as CASSQEPSGRAGNEQFF.

DNA of the CDR3: TGCAGTGCTAGAGCTAGCGGGGGGCCGAGCACAGATACGCAGTATTTT. Translated: CSARASGGPSTDTQYF. V is TRBV20-1 and J is TRBJ2-3; TRBD2 agrees at 11 bases. Trimming at V came to 1 base and at J to 0 bases, leaving 3 bases not matched to a gene. The CDR3 extends over 16 amino acids. Germline lookup yields CDR1 DFQATT and CDR2 SNEGSKA (reference sequence).

With regard to this clonotype: The junction and the germline gene differ at one end; a read error may be behind it. V gene TRBV6-1 combines with J gene TRBJ2-2; D is possibly TRBD2 (5 bases). Germline lookup yields CDR1 MNHNS and CDR2 SASEGT. The CDR3 spans 14 residues. CDR3 residues: CAGTAPLVTGELFF. In DNA form, the CDR3 reads TGTGCCGGCACGGCGCCTTTAGTCACCGGGGAACTGTTTTTT.

The V and J genes are TRBV12-3 or TRBV12-4 and TRBJ1-2; D may be TRBD1 (6 bases). V lost 5 bases to trimming and J lost 4 bases, with 20 bases between them. The CDR3 runs 16 residues. CDR3 coding DNA: TGTGCCAGCAGTCGCTCCCTAGGGGGAGGGAGCTATGGCTACACCTTC. This gives the protein CASSRSLGGGSYGYTF.

The rearrangement uses TRBV7-9 and TRBJ1-1; perhaps TRBD1 as D (5 bases). Germline CDR1 and CDR2: SEHNR and FQNEAQ (reference sequence). There are 17 residues in the CDR3. V lost 1 base to trimming and J lost 4 bases, with 19 bases between them. Written as DNA, the CDR3 is TGTGCCAGCAGCTTAGAAATTACGCGGGGGGTAGGCACTGAAGCTTTCTTT. Its translation is CASSLEITRGVGTEAFF.

This clonotype was seen a handful of times. The V and J genes are TRBV7-2 and TRBJ2-5; no clear D gene. The closer fit of TRBJ2-7 to the DNA end suggests the J call may be wrong. This CDR3 spans 19 amino acids. Germline assignment: CDR1 SGHTA and CDR2 FQGNSA. The chain's CDR3 is CASSPLVSLTGPRQSEQYF. The CDR3 region has the DNA TGTGCCAGCAGCCCGCTTGTCAGCCTCACCGGGCCAAGGCAATCCGAGCAGTACTTC.

This clonotype came up a few times. V usage is TRBV27 and J usage is TRBJ2-7, with 8 bases matching TRBD1. Germline CDR1 and CDR2: MNHEY and SMNVEV (reference sequence). The CDR3 sequence is 17 residues long. The V and J ends lost 5 bases and 3 bases, in that order; junction bases with no gene match: 15. CDR3 in amino acids: CASSQAGQGKPGYEQYF. CDR3 in DNA: TGTGCCAGCAGTCAAGCCGGACAGGGCAAACCTGGCTACGAGCAGTACTTC.

The genes are TRBV4-1 and TRBJ2-5; D possibly corresponds to TRBD2 (6 bases). This CDR3 comprises 18 residues. The ends were cut back, 2 bases at V and 1 base at J, with 20 bases in the middle. Germline assignment: CDR1 MGHRA and CDR2 YSYEKL. CDR3 residues: CASSQTPGSGKFQETQYF. In DNA form, the CDR3 reads TGCGCCAGCAGCCAAACCCCTGGTAGCGGAAAATTCCAAGAGACCCAGTACTTC.